This TCR beta chain is drawn from a study of blood T cell repertoires in COVID-19. As for the study in general: Samples of COVID-19 (acute and convalescent) were obtained from the United States, Italy and Spain. Nucleic acid was either cDNA or gDNA, and it came from T cells, B-cell-depleted T cells, or PBMCs.

In the study's own analysis: Reference gene primer amplification in the assay estimated nucleated cell counts. The protocol was immunoSEQ multiplex PCR, while the TCRdb copy is restricted to in-frame clones and leaves out a portion. The V and J calls and clone size are taken from that table; D and trimming were inferred from the DNA. The sample lists about 210,000 clones, around 82% seen once, with about 12% in the top ten. Germline CDR1 and CDR2: KGHSH and LQKENI. The ends lost 2 bases at V and 6 bases at J; junction bases unmatched: 1. This CDR3 has 13 residues. This TCR was sampled from a woman aged 40 to 50 with acute or convalescent COVID-19. V and J are TRBV18 and TRBJ2-7; 10 bases map to TRBD1. The sample comprised peripheral blood. The CDR3 is CASSPGTGAEQYF. DNA of the CDR3: TGTGCCAGCTCACCAGGGACAGGGGCCGAGCAGTACTTC.